Below, 26 T cell receptor beta chains from the same sample are listed, as sequenced in a study of T cell responses to AZD1222 COVID-19 vaccine. The table came from immunoSEQ multiplex PCR; TCRdb's copy has only in-frame clones and leaves some out. The profile shows roughly 100,000 clones, 93% of them singletons. The sequencing here drew on peripheral blood, taken on day 0 of AZD1222 vaccination. The receptors stem from an adult in good health.

This chain joins TRBV13 and TRBJ1-1; D not certain. CDR1 and CDR2 from the germline V gene are PRHDT and FYEKMQ (reference sequence). The CDR3 loop spans 14 amino acids. V was cut by 5 bases and J by 7 bases, with 17 bases left in between. CDR3 in DNA: TGTGCCAGCAGCCTACAGATCCGACGGGGTGAAGCTTTCTTT. This codes for CASSLQIRRGEAFF.

This chain uses TRBV11-2 with TRBJ1-1; D uncertain. With 1 base removed from V and 1 base from J, the gap between germline ends came to 10 bases. The germline gives CDR1 SGHAT, CDR2 FQNNGV. The length of the CDR3 is 15 residues. The CDR3 protein is CASSLVRWRNTEAFF. For the CDR3, the DNA is TGTGCCAGCAGCTTAGTGAGGTGGAGGAACACTGAAGCTTTCTTT.

This chain uses TRBV5-6 with TRBJ2-5; maybe TRBD2 (6 bases). Per the germline V gene, CDR1 is SGHDT and CDR2 is YYEEEE. V was clipped by 4 bases and J by 3 bases, with 10 bases between them. This CDR3 is 13 amino acids long. The CDR3 protein is CASSRRREETQYF. The CDR3 DNA reads TGTGCCAGCAGCCGCAGGAGGGAAGAGACCCAGTACTTC. Together with reference TRBV5-6 and TRBJ2-5, the CDR3 gives the full variable domain: DAGVTQSPTHLIKTRGQQVTLRCSPKSGHDTVSWYQQALGQGPQFIFQYYEEEERQRGNFPDRFSGHQFPNYSSELNVNALLLGDSALYLCASSRRREETQYFGPGTRLLVL.

This rearrangement joins TRBV6-5 to TRBJ1-1, with D possibly being TRBD1 (6 bases). The CDR3 covers 15 residues. Germline V gives CDR1 MNHEY, CDR2 SVGAGI. V lost 8 bases and J 0 bases, leaving 16 bases between the germline ends. The CDR3 DNA is TGTGCCAGCGGAGCACGAACAGGGTTGAACACTGAAGCTTTCTTT. Translating it yields CASGARTGLNTEAFF.

This chain joins TRBV10-3 and TRBJ2-2; D is perhaps TRBD2 (5 bases). The CDR3 has 12 residues. The ends were cut back, 4 bases at V and 7 bases at J, with 7 bases in the middle. CDR1 and CDR2 (germline): ENHRY, SYGVKD. The CDR3 sequence is CAISVGSGELFF. The CDR3 nucleotides read TGTGCCATCAGTGTGGGGAGCGGGGAGCTGTTTTTT.

CDR3 sequence: CASSYSSGAYNEQFF. The DNA of the CDR3 is TGTGCCAGCAGTTACTCTAGCGGGGCTTACAATGAGCAGTTCTTC. This chain uses TRBV6-2 or TRBV6-3 with TRBJ2-1; 8 bases match TRBD2. CDR1 is MNHEY, CDR2 SVGEGT, per germline. The CDR3 contains 15 residues. Unmatched junction bases numbered 2, after V lost 0 bases and J lost 4 bases.

The chain employs TRBV5-1 and TRBJ2-3; possibly TRBD2 for D (5 bases). V lost 6 bases and J 0 bases, leaving 11 bases between the germline ends. The CDR3 is made up of 14 amino acids. Germline V gene lookup returns CDR1 SGHRS and CDR2 YFSETQ. The CDR3 coding sequence is TGCGCCAGCACCGGAGGCAGCAGCACAGATACGCAGTATTTT. It is translated as CASTGGSSTDTQYF.

The V call is TRBV19, the J call TRBJ2-7, with TRBD1 identical over 7 bases. The CDR3 contains 14 residues. Germline assignment: CDR1 LNHDA and CDR2 SQIVND (reference sequence). Trimming removed 6 bases from V and 4 bases from J; junction bases left unmatched: 9. The DNA of the CDR3 is TGTGCCAGTAGCACCCTCCAGGGGGAATACGAGCAGTACTTC. This encodes CASSTLQGEYEQYF.

The chain is built from TRBV5-1 and TRBJ2-3; D possibly corresponds to TRBD1 (5 bases). CDR3 length equals 15 residues. Looked up from germline, CDR1 is SGHRS and CDR2 is YFSETQ. The V gene lost 0 bases and the J gene lost 6 bases, with 14 bases spanning the gap. In nucleotides, the CDR3 is TGCGCCAGCAGCTTGGAGAATGGGGCCACCGATACGCAGTATTTT. Its translation: CASSLENGATDTQYF.

This CDR3 is CASSPSMEDGELFF. CDR3 DNA: TGTGCCAGCAGTCCTTCGATGGAAGACGGGGAGCTGTTTTTT. The chain combines TRBV6-5 with TRBJ2-2; no reliable D call. The V gene lost 5 bases and the J gene lost 7 bases, with 14 bases spanning the gap. This CDR3 is built from 14 residues. The V gene's germline CDR1 is MNHEY and CDR2 SVGAGI.

V gene TRBV20-1 combines with J gene TRBJ2-7; D is perhaps TRBD1 or TRBD2 (6 bases each). This CDR3 is built from 11 residues. Germline loops: CDR1 DFQATT, CDR2 SNEGSKA (reference sequence). V dropped 5 bases and J dropped 6 bases, with 11 bases sitting between them. The CDR3 DNA follows: TGCAGTGCTCGCCGGGGGCTCGAGCAGTACTTC. Translated, it gives CSARRGLEQYF.

The rearrangement uses TRBV24-1 and TRBJ2-5; maybe TRBD1 (7 bases). V was trimmed by 2 bases and J by 4 bases, leaving 16 bases between them. The CDR3 extends over 16 amino acids. Germline assignment: CDR1 KGHDR and CDR2 SFDVKD. Here the CDR3 reads CATSDSGRGALETQYF. CDR3 nucleotide sequence: TGTGCCACCAGTGATTCCGGCAGGGGGGCGTTAGAGACCCAGTACTTC.

The CDR3 DNA is TGTGCCAGCAGTTTATTCCAGGGGAACACTGAAGCTTTCTTT. Translated: CASSLFQGNTEAFF. J is TRBJ1-1 and V is TRBV27, with a possible D match to TRBD1 (5 bases). The germline CDR1 and CDR2 sequences are MNHEY and SMNVEV (reference sequence). This CDR3 has 14 residues. The germline V and J ends were trimmed by 1 base and 1 base, with 7 bases remaining between them.

This sequence joins TRBV14 and TRBJ1-4; no definite D call. V gave up 4 bases and J gave up 4 bases, with 13 bases separating them. The germline CDR1 and CDR2 sequences are SGHDN and FVKESK. This CDR3 comprises 15 residues. CDR3 sequence (DNA): TGTGCCAGCAGCCCGCTAGGGCGGGGTAATGAAAAACTGTTTTTT. This codes for CASSPLGRGNEKLFF.

This clone came up a few times. V is TRBV6-1 and J is TRBJ2-7, with 9 bases lining up with TRBD2. Germline V gene data show CDR1 as MNHNS and CDR2 as SASEGT. The trim removed 1 base at V and 5 bases at J, leaving 6 bases unmatched. The CDR3 has 15 residues. CDR3: CASSEVSSGSDEQYF. DNA of the CDR3: TGTGCCAGCAGTGAAGTGAGTAGCGGGAGCGACGAGCAGTACTTC.

The chain joins TRBV7-9 to TRBJ2-2; TRBD1 matches at 10 bases. This CDR3 contains 19 residues. CDR1 and CDR2 from the germline V gene are SEHNR and FQNEAQ (reference sequence). V lost 5 bases and J lost 2; bases outside the gene matches: 14. As DNA, the CDR3 is TGTGCCAGCAGCCCCATCTGGGACAGGGGAAAGAGAAACACCGGGGAGCTGTTTTTT. Protein product: CASSPIWDRGKRNTGELFF.

The genes are TRBV2 and TRBJ1-5; the match to TRBD1 covers 7 bases. CDR1 is SNHLY, CDR2 FYNNEI, per germline. V shed 7 bases and J 4 bases; nucleotides not matched to a gene: 16. The CDR3 has 17 residues. The CDR3 protein is CASTPGEGALRNQPQHF. CDR3 DNA sequence: TGTGCCAGCACCCCGGGAGAGGGGGCGCTAAGGAATCAGCCCCAGCATTTT.

The V gene is TRBV11-3, the J gene TRBJ2-7, with D possibly matching TRBD2 (5 bases). Trimming shortened V by 11 bases and J by 5 bases, and 22 bases separated the two germline ends. This CDR3 is 14 amino acids long. The germline gives CDR1 SGHNT, CDR2 YENEEA. As DNA, the CDR3 is TGTGCCTCCCAATCGTGGGAGATGGGAAACGAGCAGTACTTC. Encoded protein: CASQSWEMGNEQYF. The full variable domain, in which reference TRBV11-3 and TRBJ2-7 provide the parts outside the CDR3, is EAGVVQSPRYKIIEKKQPVAFWCNPISGHNTLYWYLQNLGQGPELLIRYENEEAVDDSQLPKDRFSAERLKGVDSTLKIQPAELGDSAVYLCASQSWEMGNEQYFGPGTRLTVT.

In DNA, the CDR3 is TGTGCCAGCAGCTTTGAGCGGGGATCCTACAATGAGCAGTTCTTC. Protein: CASSFERGSYNEQFF. V usage is TRBV5-4 and J usage is TRBJ2-1; 7 positions match TRBD2. Germline V CDR1 and CDR2: SGHNT, YYREEE (reference sequence). J lost 1 base, V lost 2 bases, and 3 bases had no gene match. The CDR3 is made up of 15 amino acids.

The chain is built from TRBV12-5 and TRBJ2-1; maybe TRBD1 (6 bases). Germline V gene data show CDR1 as LGHNT and CDR2 as FRNRAP. The CDR3 is 14 residues long. The V end was cut by 2 bases, the J end by 5 bases, with 10 bases between. The CDR3 protein is CASGLPYRDNEQFF. The CDR3, as DNA: TGTGCTAGTGGTTTGCCCTACAGGGACAATGAGCAGTTCTTC.

This clone has only a few counts. The chain couples TRBV18 to TRBJ1-5; possibly TRBD1 for D (6 bases). Germline V gives CDR1 KGHSH, CDR2 LQKENI. This CDR3 is built from 15 residues. Trimming removed 4 bases from V and 4 bases from J, with 14 bases in between. The CDR3 sequence is CASSLVGQGNQPQHF. The DNA for the CDR3 is TGTGCCAGCTCACTGGTCGGCCAGGGGAATCAGCCCCAGCATTTT.

The V and J genes are TRBV6-6 and TRBJ1-2; possibly TRBD1 for D (6 bases). Trimming left V 7 bases short and J 2 bases short, with 14 bases between. CDR1 is MNHNY and CDR2 is SVGAGI in the germline V gene (reference sequence). The CDR3 has 14 amino acids. CDR3 sequence (DNA): TGTGCCAGCACCCCCGAGGGGGGGAACTATGGCTACACCTTC. It specifies CASTPEGGNYGYTF.

The table lists this clone with a few counts. The chain uses TRBV19 and TRBJ2-5, with a possible D match to TRBD2 (6 bases). Germline loops: CDR1 LNHDA, CDR2 SQIVND (reference sequence). CDR3 length: 14 residues. V shed 6 bases and J shed 10 bases, with 21 bases lying between them. CDR3 nucleotides: TGTGCCAGTAGCCCCTTATACGGGACTCTTGACCAGTACTTC. Translating it yields CASSPLYGTLDQYF.

The chain joins TRBV5-1 to TRBJ2-3; D unresolved. V lost 0 bases to trimming and J lost 0 bases, with 2 bases between them. The CDR3 is 13 amino acids. Germline V gene data show CDR1 as SGHRS and CDR2 as YFSETQ. The CDR3 protein is CASSLGSTDTQYF. CDR3 coding DNA: TGCGCCAGCAGCTTGGGCAGCACAGATACGCAGTATTTT. Combining the CDR3 with reference TRBV5-1 and TRBJ2-3 gives the whole variable domain KAGVTQTPRYLIKTRGQQVTLSCSPISGHRSVSWYQQTPGQGLQFLFEYFSETQRNKGNFPGRFSGRQFSNSRSEMNVSTLELGDSALYLCASSLGSTDTQYFGPGTRLTVL.

This chain joins TRBV7-9 and TRBJ2-2; D not resolved. Between the trimmed V and J ends, which lost 5 bases and 0 bases, there was a span of 4 bases. The length of the CDR3 is 13 residues. From germline, CDR1 is SEHNR and CDR2 FQNEAQ (reference sequence). The CDR3 DNA reads as TGTGCCAGCAGCCAAACGAACACCGGGGAGCTGTTTTTT. It translates to CASSQTNTGELFF. The whole variable domain, filled in from reference TRBV7-9 and TRBJ2-2, reads DTGVSQNPRHKITKRGQNVTFRCDPISEHNRLYWYRQTLGQGPEFLTYFQNEAQLEKSRLLSDRFSAERPKGSFSTLEIQRTEQGDSAMYLCASSQTNTGELFFGEGSRLTVL.

V is TRBV25-1 and J is TRBJ1-3; a weak D match, TRBD1 (5 bases). V lost 4 bases and J 0 bases, leaving 7 bases between the germline ends. From germline, CDR1 is MGHDK and CDR2 SYGVNS. This CDR3 comprises 14 residues. CDR3 sequence (DNA): TGTGCCAGCAGTGGGACATCCTCTGGAAACACCATATATTTT. This translates into CASSGTSSGNTIYF.